Shown below are 2 T cell receptor beta chains from a single sample sequenced in a study of OX40 agonist ivuxolimab in advanced cancers. Here immunoSEQ multiplex PCR was the method, and the copy in TCRdb shows in-frame clones only, minus some. This repertoire shows roughly 51,000 clones, approximately 85% found once; its top ten account for around 10%. Sequencing was performed on CD4+ or CD8+ T cells sorted from blood, taken in a trial of the OX40 agonist ivuxolimab. The receptors here all came from an adult with an advanced solid tumor such as melanoma, head and neck, liver or kidney cancer.

The chain couples TRBV2 to TRBJ1-2, with D hard to call. Germline-derived CDR1 and CDR2 are SNHLY and FYNNEI. Trimming cost V 6 bases and J 6 bases, with 23 bases left between them. CDR3 length: 16 residues. The DNA for the CDR3 is TGTGCCAGCAGCGCGGATAAGGAGAAGGGCTTGCATGGCTACACCTTC. It encodes CASSADKEKGLHGYTF.

The rearrangement links TRBV29-1 to TRBJ2-7; D tentatively reads TRBD1 or TRBD2 (5 bases each). V lost 4 bases to trimming and J lost 4 bases, with 8 bases between them. Germline V lookup: CDR1 SQVTM, CDR2 ANQGSEA. The CDR3 length is 11 residues. The DNA for the CDR3 is TGCAGCGTTGTGAGGGGATACGAGCAGTACTTC. Its protein product is CSVVRGYEQYF.